The 13 T cell receptor beta chains listed next were all sequenced from one sample in a study of CD8 T cells in Susac syndrome. With random hexamers, roughly 0.45 to 1 ug RNA was reverse transcribed. TCRdb recomputed calls from the immunoSEQ multiplex PCR reads with MiXCR, one row per CDR3 protein. This table holds approximately 300,000 distinct CDR3 sequences, around nine tenths found once. Specimen: CD8+ T cells from PBMCs. The receptors were gathered from a human donor with multiple sclerosis.

The rearrangement uses TRBV2 and TRBJ2-3; TRBD1 aligns across 9 bases. CDR3 size: 16 residues. Losses at the gene ends were 6 bases for V and 2 bases for J; bases not matched to a gene: 9. Germline V gene lookup returns CDR1 SNHLY and CDR2 FYNNEI. The CDR3 nucleotides are TGTGCCAGCAGACTACAGGGGGCTTTCCTCACAGATACGCAGTATTTT. The encoded protein is CASRLQGAFLTDTQYF. Filled out from reference TRBV2 and TRBJ2-3, the complete variable domain reads EPEVTQTPSHQVTQMGQEVILRCVPISNHLYFYWYRQILGQKVEFLVSFYNNEISEKSEIFDDQFSVERPDGSNFTLKIRSTKLEDSAMYFCASRLQGAFLTDTQYFGPGTRLTVL.

This clonotype has just one count. V and J are TRBV4-3 and TRBJ1-2; D uncertain. V lost 1 base and J 4 bases, leaving 10 bases between the germline ends. The CDR3 sequence is 14 residues long. Per the germline V gene, CDR1 is LGHNA and CDR2 is YSLEER. The CDR3 protein is CASSQGRQSYGYTF. Written as DNA, the CDR3 is TGCGCCAGCAGCCAAGGGCGGCAAAGCTATGGCTACACCTTC.

The chain recombines TRBV28 with TRBJ2-2; tentatively, D is TRBD2 (5 bases). This CDR3 has 18 residues. The germline V and J ends were trimmed by 1 base and 5 bases, with 20 bases remaining between them. Germline CDR1 reads MDHEN; CDR2 reads SYDVKM. CDR3 in DNA: TGTGCCAGCAGTTTATTGGACTGGGGTTTTGGGAGAACCGGGGAGCTGTTTTTT. Residues: CASSLLDWGFGRTGELFF.

The V and J genes are TRBV12-3 or TRBV12-4 and TRBJ1-5; D unclear. V was pared by 3 bases and J by 4 bases, with 10 bases between. The CDR3 runs 14 residues. CDR3 sequence (DNA): TGTGCCAGCAGTTTCGGTCAGCAAAATCAGCCCCAGCATTTT. It yields the protein CASSFGQQNQPQHF.

This chain links TRBV11-3 with TRBJ2-7, with 16 nucleotides matching TRBD2. V was clipped by 5 bases and J by 3 bases; unmatched bases: 10. Germline CDR1 and CDR2: SGHNT and YENEEA. This CDR3 has 18 residues. The CDR3 DNA sequence: TGTGCCAGCAGCCCCCCGGGACTAGCGGGAGGGCCTGACTACGAGCAGTACTTC. This translates into CASSPPGLAGGPDYEQYF.

This chain links TRBV4-2 with TRBJ1-5; possibly TRBD1 for D (5 bases). The CDR3 contains 17 residues. Germline CDR1 reads LGHNA; CDR2 reads YNFKEQ. Trimming pared 0 bases from V and 0 bases from J, leaving 12 bases between. The CDR3 DNA reads as TGTGCCAGCAGCCAAGAATCGGGGGTCTATAGCAATCAGCCCCAGCATTTT. Translation gives CASSQESGVYSNQPQHF.

The gene calls are TRBV4-3 and TRBJ1-4; tentative D call: TRBD1 (6 bases). The CDR3 contains 15 residues. Per germline, CDR1 LGHNA and CDR2 YSLEER. The germline V and J ends were trimmed by 4 bases and 5 bases, with 14 bases remaining between them. The CDR3 spells CASSPPGARNEKLFF. The CDR3, as DNA: TGCGCCAGCAGCCCCCCGGGGGCGAGAAATGAAAAACTGTTTTTT.

V usage is TRBV19 and J usage is TRBJ1-2, with D unresolved. The V gene's germline CDR1 is LNHDA and CDR2 SQIVND (reference sequence). V lost 6 bases to trimming and J lost 4 bases, with 9 bases between them. The CDR3 has 12 residues. The CDR3 DNA is TGTGCCAGTAGGGAGAGTATCTATGGCTACACCTTC. This gives the protein CASRESIYGYTF.

The chain recombines TRBV6-5 with TRBJ1-4, with D unclear. There are 15 residues in the CDR3. The germline V gene encodes CDR1 MNHEY and CDR2 SVGAGI. V lost 4 bases to trimming and J lost 0 bases, with 9 bases between them. CDR3 DNA: TGTGCCAGCAGTTCCAAGAGGGCAACTAATGAAAAACTGTTTTTT. This sequence encodes CASSSKRATNEKLFF.

The CDR3 nucleotides are TGTGCCAGCAGTTACGGACCCACAGATACGCAGTATTTT. Residues: CASSYGPTDTQYF. The V call is TRBV6-5, the J call TRBJ2-3; D is ambiguous. Germline assignment: CDR1 MNHEY and CDR2 SVGAGI. This CDR3 region has 13 residues. Between the trimmed V and J ends, which lost 2 bases and 2 bases, there was a span of 5 bases.

This rearrangement joins TRBV4-3 to TRBJ2-7; D may be TRBD2 (6 bases). Trimming removed 4 bases at V and 5 bases at J, with 15 bases between. Germline CDR1 is LGHNA and CDR2 is YSLEER. The length of the CDR3 is 14 residues. Here the CDR3 reads CASSPFAGPDEQYF. Here the CDR3 DNA reads TGCGCCAGCAGCCCGTTCGCGGGGCCCGACGAGCAGTACTTC.

J is TRBJ2-2 and V is TRBV4-1; 12 nucleotides line up with TRBD2. In germline, CDR1 is MGHRA, CDR2 YSYEKL. Unmatched junction bases numbered 5, after V lost 1 base and J lost 2 bases. The CDR3 runs 18 residues. The CDR3 DNA sequence: TGCGCCAGCAGCCAAGCTAGCGGGGGGGCCAGAAACACCGGGGAGCTGTTTTTT. It specifies CASSQASGGARNTGELFF.

The chain uses TRBV28 and TRBJ2-1; 9 bases are shared with TRBD1. In germline, CDR1 is MDHEN, CDR2 SYDVKM. V shed 7 bases, J shed 6 bases, and the junction held 10 bases outside the gene matches. This CDR3 has 15 residues. CDR3 coding DNA: TGTGCCAGCACTCCGGGACAGGGTCGTACCAATGAGCAGTTCTTC. Amino acid sequence: CASTPGQGRTNEQFF. The full variable domain, in which reference TRBV28 and TRBJ2-1 provide the parts outside the CDR3, is DVKVTQSSRYLVKRTGEKVFLECVQDMDHENMFWYRQDPGLGLRLIYFSYDVKMKEKGDIPEGYSVSREKKERFSLILESASTNQTSMYLCASTPGQGRTNEQFFGPGTRLTVL.